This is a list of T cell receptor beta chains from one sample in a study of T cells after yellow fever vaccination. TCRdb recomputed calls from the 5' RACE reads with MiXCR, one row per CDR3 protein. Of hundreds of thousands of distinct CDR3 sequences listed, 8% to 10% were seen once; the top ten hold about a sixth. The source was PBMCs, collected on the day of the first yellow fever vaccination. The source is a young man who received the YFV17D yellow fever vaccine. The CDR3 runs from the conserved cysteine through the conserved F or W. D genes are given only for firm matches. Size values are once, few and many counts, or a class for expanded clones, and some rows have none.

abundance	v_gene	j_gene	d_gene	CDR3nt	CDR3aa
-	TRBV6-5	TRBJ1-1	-	TGTGCCAGCAGTTACGTCAGGGGAATCCGGGCTGAAGCTTTCTTT	CASSYVRGIRAEAFF
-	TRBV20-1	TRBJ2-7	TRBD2	TGCAGTGCTAGGCCAATACTAGCGGCGCACTCCTACGAGCAGTACTTC	CSARPILAAHSYEQYF
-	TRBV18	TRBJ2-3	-	TGTGCCAGCTCGCGACTAGTGGTTAGCACAGATACGCAGTATTTT	CASSRLVVSTDTQYF
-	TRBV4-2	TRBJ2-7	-	TGTGCCAGCAGCCAAGGGGTTTACGAGCAGTACTTC	CASSQGVYEQYF
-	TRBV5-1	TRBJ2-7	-	TGCGCCAGCAGCCCCTATCAACAGGGTAACTTC	CASSPYQQGNF
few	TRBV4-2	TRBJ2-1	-	TGTGCCAGCAGGGAAGGACCTACTCGCTCCTACAATGAGCAGTTCTTC	CASREGPTRSYNEQFF
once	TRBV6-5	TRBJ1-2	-	TGTGCCAGCAGTTACTCGACGGGGCGCTATGGCTACACCTTC	CASSYSTGRYGYTF
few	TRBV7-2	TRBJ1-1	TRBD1	TGTGCCAGCAGCTTAATGGACAGGCTTACTGAAGCTTTCTTT	CASSLMDRLTEAFF
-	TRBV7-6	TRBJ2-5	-	TGTGCCAGCAGCTCAGGGCAGGGGAGGGCGACCCAGTACTTC	CASSSGQGRATQYF
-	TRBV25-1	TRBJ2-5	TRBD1	TGTGCCAGCAGACGACAGGGGGAAGAGACCCAGTACTTC	CASRRQGEETQYF
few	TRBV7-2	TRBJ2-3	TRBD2	TGTGCCAGCAGCTTACTAGCGGGGGTCCGCACAGATACGCAGTATTTT	CASSLLAGVRTDTQYF
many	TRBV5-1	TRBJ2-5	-	TGCGCCAGCAGCTTAGGTGGCCCGGCCGGAGGGTTAGAGACCCAGTACTTC	CASSLGGPAGGLETQYF
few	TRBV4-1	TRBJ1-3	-	TGCGCCAGCAGCCAGGGAGGGTCGTCCGGAAACACCATATATTTT	CASSQGGSSGNTIYF
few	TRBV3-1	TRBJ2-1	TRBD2	TGTGCCAGCAGCCAAGAGGGGACTAGGCCCTACAATGAGCAGTTCTTC	CASSQEGTRPYNEQFF
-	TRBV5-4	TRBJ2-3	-	TGTGCCAGCAGCTCAATGAATGTAAATCGGTATTTT	CASSSMNVNRYF
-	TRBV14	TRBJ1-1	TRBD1	TGTGCCAGCAGCCAAGATGTGACAGGGGGAAAAGGAGCTTTCTTT	CASSQDVTGGKGAFF
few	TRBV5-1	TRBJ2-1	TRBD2	TGCGCCAGCAGCCGACTAGCGGGGGCAGACTACAATGAGCAGTTCTTC	CASSRLAGADYNEQFF